This is a list of T cell receptor beta chains from one sample in a study of T-cell memory formation after mild COVID-19. TCRdb analysed the 5' RACE reads with MiXCR anew, one entry per CDR3 protein. Among 95,000 to 120,000 distinct CDR3 sequences listed, about 20% were seen once. The sequenced sample consisted of PBMCs or a T cell subset sorted from them (not recorded which). All receptors derive from a man aged 18 to 30 who had mild COVID-19 (a few samples of this study predate the infection). Cell type and time point are not known. CDR3s include the opening cysteine and the closing phenylalanine or tryptophan. Each record gives: clone size, V gene, J gene, D gene, CDR3 protein, CDR3 DNA. D genes are given only for firm matches. The listing skips clone size in some rows; elsewhere it reads once, few, many or a size class.

-	TRBV7-8	TRBJ1-2	TRBD1	CASSTGTEFYGYTF	TGTGCCAGCAGCACAGGGACAGAGTTCTATGGCTACACCTTC
-	TRBV24-1	TRBJ2-7	TRBD2	CATSDPGSPSGGPDEQYF	TGTGCCACCAGTGATCCCGGGTCCCCTAGCGGGGGTCCGGACGAGCAGTACTTC
-	TRBV6-5	TRBJ2-2	TRBD2	CASSYSKLAGTNTGELFF	TGTGCCAGCAGTTACTCGAAACTAGCGGGGACAAACACCGGGGAGCTGTTTTTT
few	TRBV11-2	TRBJ2-1	-	CASSLVEGGTYNEQFF	TGTGCCAGCAGCTTAGTGGAGGGGGGGACCTACAATGAGCAGTTCTTC
many	TRBV9	TRBJ2-5	TRBD2	CASSGTSRETQYF	TGTGCCAGCAGCGGGACTAGTCGGGAGACCCAGTACTTC
-	TRBV24-1	TRBJ2-3	-	CATSDPSTDTQYF	TGTGCCACCAGTGATCCGAGCACAGATACGCAGTATTTT
few	TRBV20-1	TRBJ2-7	-	CSARRRVSYEQYF	TGCAGTGCTAGACGCAGGGTTTCCTACGAGCAGTACTTC
-	TRBV9	TRBJ2-6	TRBD1	CASSPGTGSGANVLTF	TGTGCCAGCAGCCCAGGGACAGGGTCTGGGGCCAACGTCCTGACTTTC
-	TRBV4-1	TRBJ2-7	-	CASSPLADPSYEQYF	TGCGCCAGCAGCCCTCTTGCGGACCCCTCCTACGAGCAGTACTTC
-	TRBV7-9	TRBJ1-1	-	CASSAAGFAPAEAFF	TGTGCCAGCAGCGCCGCAGGGTTCGCCCCCGCTGAAGCTTTCTTT
few	TRBV5-6	TRBJ2-1	-	CASSGGIAYNEQFF	TGTGCCAGCAGCGGAGGGATAGCCTACAATGAGCAGTTCTTC
-	TRBV14	TRBJ2-7	-	CASSHSHTLSYEQYF	TGTGCCAGCAGCCACTCCCATACGCTCTCCTACGAGCAGTACTTC
few	TRBV15	TRBJ2-3	TRBD1	CATSKGQEVFTDTQYF	TGTGCCACCAGCAAAGGACAGGAGGTCTTCACAGATACGCAGTATTTT
-	TRBV6-5	TRBJ2-1	TRBD2	CASSYRGGRAYNEQFF	TGTGCCAGCAGTTACCGAGGTGGGAGGGCCTACAATGAGCAGTTCTTC
few	TRBV7-6	TRBJ2-7	TRBD1	CASSSPGAGDREQYF	TGTGCCAGCAGCTCACCCGGGGCAGGGGACAGAGAGCAGTACTTC
many	TRBV7-8	TRBJ1-5	-	CASSLRFDQPQHF	TGTGCCAGCAGCTTAAGGTTCGATCAGCCCCAGCATTTT
-	TRBV4-1	TRBJ2-2	-	CASRVGDANTGELFF	TGCGCCAGCAGAGTGGGGGACGCGAACACCGGGGAGCTGTTTTTT
-	TRBV6-5	TRBJ2-5	-	CASSDYQETQYF	TGTGCCAGCAGCGACTACCAAGAGACCCAGTACTTC
few	TRBV5-4	TRBJ2-5	-	CASSSARMGLVEETQYF	TGTGCCAGCAGCTCCGCCCGTATGGGTCTGGTGGAAGAGACCCAGTACTTC
-	TRBV4-3	TRBJ2-5	-	CASSFFQGETQYF	TGCGCCAGCAGCTTTTTTCAGGGGGAGACCCAGTACTTC
-	TRBV19	TRBJ1-5	-	CASRGPRSYSNQPQHF	TGTGCCAGCCGGGGACCGAGGTCCTATAGCAATCAGCCCCAGCATTTT
few	TRBV10-3	TRBJ1-5	-	CAISEGAVQPQHF	TGTGCCATCAGTGAGGGGGCAGTCCAGCCCCAGCATTTT
few	TRBV4-1	TRBJ1-5	-	CASSLHRDNQPQHF	TGCGCCAGCAGCCTTCACAGGGACAATCAGCCCCAGCATTTT
-	TRBV7-6	TRBJ2-3	TRBD2	CASSSGLAGGPDTQYF	TGTGCCAGCAGCTCCGGACTAGCGGGGGGGCCAGATACGCAGTATTTT
once	TRBV19	TRBJ2-5	TRBD2	CASSTGIAGGPVTQYF	TGTGCCAGTAGTACCGGAATAGCGGGGGGGCCCGTGACCCAGTACTTC
-	TRBV12-3/TRBV12-4	TRBJ2-5	-	CASSLGSQETQYF	TGTGCCAGCAGTCTCGGGTCCCAAGAGACCCAGTACTTC
-	TRBV3-1	TRBJ1-1	-	CASTPSTRNTEAFF	TGTGCCAGCACCCCCTCTACACGTAACACTGAAGCTTTCTTT
-	TRBV11-1	TRBJ2-3	-	CASSRDRRVTDTQYF	TGTGCCAGCAGCCGCGACAGGCGGGTCACAGATACGCAGTATTTT
few	TRBV6-1	TRBJ2-4	-	CASTPRGSSDIQYF	TGTGCCAGCACCCCACGGGGATCTAGCGACATTCAGTACTTC
-	TRBV5-1	TRBJ1-1	-	CASSPFPNMNTEAFF	TGCGCCAGCAGCCCCTTCCCTAACATGAACACTGAAGCTTTCTTT
few	TRBV11-2	TRBJ1-1	TRBD1	CASSLVSQEGASRGAFF	TGTGCCAGCAGCTTAGTGTCGCAAGAGGGGGCGAGTCGCGGGGCTTTCTTT
-	TRBV12-3/TRBV12-4	TRBJ2-7	-	CASSFSSFYEQYF	TGTGCCAGCAGTTTTAGCTCCTTCTACGAGCAGTACTTC
many	TRBV3-1	TRBJ2-1	-	CASSPPSYNEQFF	TGTGCCAGCAGCCCGCCTTCCTACAATGAGCAGTTCTTC
-	TRBV10-3	TRBJ1-2	TRBD1	CASRTGNYGYTF	TGTGCCTCGCGGACAGGGAACTATGGCTACACCTTC
many	TRBV7-9	TRBJ2-5	TRBD2	CASSSLAELQETQYF	TGTGCCAGCAGCTCACTAGCGGAGCTCCAAGAGACCCAGTACTTC
-	TRBV6-5	TRBJ2-5	TRBD1	CASRPTGGLGETQYF	TGTGCCAGCAGGCCCACAGGGGGCTTGGGGGAGACCCAGTACTTC
once	TRBV4-3	TRBJ1-2	-	CASSQVLQTFYGYTF	TGCGCCAGCAGCCAGGTCCTACAGACCTTCTATGGCTACACCTTC
-	TRBV7-9	TRBJ1-5	-	CASSLDMGPQHF	TGTGCCAGCAGCTTGGACATGGGGCCCCAGCATTTT
-	TRBV29-1	TRBJ1-1	TRBD1	CSVEEASPGTVNTEAFF	TGCAGCGTTGAAGAGGCCTCCCCGGGGACAGTGAACACTGAAGCTTTCTTT